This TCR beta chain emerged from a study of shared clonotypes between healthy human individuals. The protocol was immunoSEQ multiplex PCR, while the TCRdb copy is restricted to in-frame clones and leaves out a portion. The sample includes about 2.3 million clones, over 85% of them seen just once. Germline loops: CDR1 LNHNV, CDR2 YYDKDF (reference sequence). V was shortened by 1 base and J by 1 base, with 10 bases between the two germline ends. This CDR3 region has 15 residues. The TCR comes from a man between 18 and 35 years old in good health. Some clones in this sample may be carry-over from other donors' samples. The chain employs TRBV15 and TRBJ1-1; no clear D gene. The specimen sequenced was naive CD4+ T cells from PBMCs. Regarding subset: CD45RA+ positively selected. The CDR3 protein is CATSRGLRRNTEAFF. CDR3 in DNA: TGTGCCACCAGCAGAGGACTCAGGAGGAACACTGAAGCTTTCTTT.